The rows below give T cell receptor beta chains drawn from one sample of a study of CD8 T cells in ankylosing spondylitis. TCRdb ran MiXCR on the 5' RACE reads and lists one entry per CDR3 protein. The data hold 250,000 to 350,000 distinct CDR3 sequences, with 20% observed a single time. Source material: blood, either unsorted or a sorted T cell fraction (not recorded which). These receptors originate from a male donor with ankylosing spondylitis or in good health (not recorded which). The CDR3 runs from the conserved cysteine through the conserved F or W. Each record gives: V gene, clone size, D gene, J gene, CDR3 protein, CDR3 DNA. D genes are given only for firm matches. Size is omitted from some rows. Given values are once, few, many or a class for expanded clones.

TRBV6-2/TRBV6-3	many	TRBD2	TRBJ2-1	CASSLSGGAYNEQFF	TGTGCCAGCAGTTTAAGCGGGGGGGCCTACAATGAGCAGTTCTTC
TRBV15	.	TRBD1	TRBJ2-5	CATSSTTDRARETQYF	TGTGCCACCAGCAGTACCACCGACAGGGCACGGGAGACCCAGTACTTC
TRBV7-2	.	.	TRBJ1-1	CASSLGPFLNTEAFF	TGTGCCAGCAGCTTAGGTCCATTCCTGAACACTGAAGCTTTCTTT
TRBV4-1	many	.	TRBJ2-1	CASSPIALSSYNEQFF	TGCGCCAGCAGCCCGATCGCCTTGAGCTCCTACAATGAGCAGTTCTTC
TRBV5-1	few	TRBD2	TRBJ2-1	CASSLVAGGNEQFF	TGCGCCAGCAGCTTGGTGGCGGGGGGGAATGAGCAGTTCTTC
TRBV4-1	.	.	TRBJ2-5	CASSQGQWETQYF	TGCGCCAGCAGCCAAGGTCAATGGGAGACCCAGTACTTC
TRBV5-1	.	.	TRBJ2-3	CASSLEGKSADTQYF	TGCGCCAGCAGCTTAGAGGGTAAAAGCGCAGATACGCAGTATTTT
TRBV5-1	few	TRBD2	TRBJ2-2	CASSFGASGGFTGELFF	TGCGCCAGCAGCTTCGGAGCTAGCGGGGGATTCACCGGGGAGCTGTTTTTT
TRBV4-2	few	.	TRBJ2-5	CASSQEAETQYF	TGTGCCAGCAGCCAAGAAGCCGAGACCCAGTACTTC
TRBV10-3	.	.	TRBJ2-2	CAISPTGPDTGELFF	TGTGCCATCAGCCCTACAGGGCCGGACACCGGGGAGCTGTTTTTT
TRBV5-1	.	.	TRBJ2-2	CASSLDRVNTGELFF	TGCGCCAGCAGCTTGGACAGGGTTAACACCGGGGAGCTGTTTTTT
TRBV20-1	.	.	TRBJ1-5	CSASLAGGNQPQHF	TGCAGTGCTAGTTTGGCGGGGGGCAATCAGCCCCAGCATTTT
TRBV27	few	.	TRBJ2-3	CASSFFRASTDTQYF	TGTGCCAGCAGTTTCTTTCGAGCTAGCACAGATACGCAGTATTTT
TRBV3-1	few	.	TRBJ1-2	CASSLGGGGHSGYTF	TGTGCCAGCAGCCTAGGGGGAGGGGGACATTCAGGCTACACCTTC
TRBV5-6	.	.	TRBJ1-2	CAGSRPEDYGYTF	TGTGCCGGCAGCCGGCCTGAGGACTATGGCTACACCTTC
TRBV12-3/TRBV12-4	many	.	TRBJ2-5	CASSLLGLAQYF	TGTGCCAGCAGTTTACTGGGGTTGGCCCAGTACTTC
TRBV3-1	few	TRBD2	TRBJ2-2	CASSRGLAANTGELFF	TGTGCCAGCAGCCGGGGACTAGCGGCGAACACCGGGGAGCTGTTTTTT
TRBV7-6	many	.	TRBJ2-1	CASSSGGLGYNEQFF	TGTGCCAGCAGCTCTGGGGGGTTGGGTTACAATGAGCAGTTCTTC
TRBV20-1	few	TRBD1	TRBJ2-4	CSASRDRGVRGQYF	TGCAGTGCTAGCCGGGACAGGGGGGTTAGGGGTCAGTACTTC
TRBV20-1	.	.	TRBJ2-5	CSARVWETQYF	TGCAGTGCTAGAGTCTGGGAGACCCAGTACTTC
TRBV19	.	TRBD2	TRBJ2-3	CASNAGGPADTQYF	TGTGCCAGTAATGCGGGAGGGCCTGCAGATACGCAGTATTTT
TRBV7-9	.	TRBD1	TRBJ1-2	CASSLDWTGAWGYTF	TGTGCCAGCAGCTTAGACTGGACAGGCGCTTGGGGCTACACCTTC
TRBV7-6	few	TRBD1	TRBJ2-1	CASSLAPPGQGSRFFF	TGTGCCAGCAGCTTAGCTCCTCCGGGACAGGGCTCACGATTTTTCTTC
TRBV20-1	.	.	TRBJ1-2	CSASISASANYGYTF	TGCAGTGCTAGTATTTCGGCGTCAGCTAACTATGGCTACACCTTC
TRBV25-1	once	.	TRBJ1-2	CASSDHPYGYTF	TGTGCCAGCAGTGATCACCCGTATGGCTACACCTTC
TRBV7-8	few	.	TRBJ2-5	CASSLGVGQEETQYF	TGTGCCAGCAGCTTAGGAGTGGGGCAGGAAGAGACCCAGTACTTC
TRBV5-5	few	TRBD2	TRBJ2-2	CASSRRTSGYTGELFF	TGTGCCAGCAGCCGGAGGACTAGCGGTTACACCGGGGAGCTGTTTTTT
TRBV20-1	few	TRBD2	TRBJ2-3	CSARLLGLAPSTDTQYF	TGCAGTGCTAGGCTCTTGGGACTAGCGCCGAGCACAGATACGCAGTATTTT
TRBV12-3/TRBV12-4	.	.	TRBJ1-5	CASSPQEYSNQPQHF	TGTGCCAGCAGTCCTCAGGAGTATAGCAATCAGCCCCAGCATTTT
TRBV6-1	few	TRBD2	TRBJ2-2	CASSSFSGRFTGELFF	TGTGCCAGCAGCTCCTTTAGCGGGAGATTCACCGGGGAGCTGTTTTTT
TRBV5-1	few	TRBD1	TRBJ1-2	CASSPDRGWYGYTF	TGCGCCAGCAGCCCGGACAGGGGATGGTATGGCTACACCTTC
TRBV7-2	.	.	TRBJ1-1	CASTPGGVEAFF	TGTGCCAGCACCCCGGGGGGGGTTGAAGCTTTCTTT
TRBV12-3/TRBV12-4	few	TRBD1	TRBJ1-1	CASSLPGTGRNTEAFF	TGTGCCAGCAGTTTGCCCGGGACAGGTCGGAACACTGAAGCTTTCTTT
TRBV7-3	few	.	TRBJ2-5	CASSRGGLETQYF	TGTGCCAGCAGCCGAGGGGGACTGGAGACCCAGTACTTC
TRBV3-1	.	.	TRBJ1-2	CASSQGARGYTF	TGTGCCAGCAGCCAAGGGGCTCGGGGCTACACCTTC
TRBV29-1	few	TRBD1	TRBJ1-5	CSVGTGNQPQHF	TGCAGCGTCGGGACAGGAAATCAGCCCCAGCATTTT
TRBV7-9	.	.	TRBJ2-1	CASSLGGGDEQFF	TGTGCCAGCAGCTTAGGTGGGGGCGATGAGCAGTTCTTC
TRBV5-1	few	.	TRBJ1-5	CASSPMGVNSNQPQHF	TGCGCCAGCAGCCCCATGGGGGTAAATAGCAATCAGCCCCAGCATTTT
TRBV5-1	.	.	TRBJ2-2	CASSFTRSPGELFF	TGCGCCAGCAGCTTCACGAGGTCTCCCGGGGAGCTGTTTTTT
TRBV20-1	.	.	TRBJ2-5	CSASPLETQYF	TGCAGTGCCTCGCCTCTGGAGACCCAGTACTTC
TRBV29-1	few	TRBD2	TRBJ2-1	CSVTSASYNEQFF	TGCAGCGTCACTAGCGCCTCCTACAATGAGCAGTTCTTC
TRBV29-1	.	TRBD1	TRBJ1-1	CSSRTGVNTKAFF	TGCAGCAGCCGGACAGGCGTGAACACTAAAGCTTTCTTT
TRBV3-1	.	.	TRBJ1-1	CASSPQDKVTLGAFF	TGTGCCAGCAGCCCCCAGGACAAGGTAACCCTTGGAGCTTTCTTT
TRBV28	.	TRBD1	TRBJ1-5	CASSTWTGGLNQPQHF	TGTGCCAGCAGTACCTGGACAGGGGGACTCAATCAGCCCCAGCATTTT
TRBV6-5	few	.	TRBJ2-1	CASSYRRENEQFF	TGTGCCAGCAGTTACCGGAGGGAAAATGAGCAGTTCTTC
TRBV5-1	few	.	TRBJ1-6	CASSLNLGNSPLHF	TGCGCCAGCAGCTTGAATTTGGGAAATTCACCCCTCCACTTT
TRBV20-1	.	.	TRBJ2-1	CSAPDSEDNEQFF	TGCAGTGCTCCAGATAGCGAGGACAATGAGCAGTTCTTC
TRBV28	few	.	TRBJ2-5	CASSTGGLAGKTQYF	TGTGCCAGCAGCACAGGGGGTCTAGCGGGGAAGACCCAGTACTTC
TRBV5-1	.	TRBD2	TRBJ2-1	CASSLETSGRADSYNEQFF	TGCGCCAGCAGCTTGGAAACTAGCGGGAGGGCCGACTCCTACAATGAGCAGTTCTTC
TRBV29-1	.	.	TRBJ2-2	CSVLNTGELFF	TGCAGCGTTCTGAACACCGGGGAGCTGTTTTTT
TRBV20-1	many	.	TRBJ1-5	CSATWNTGNQPQHF	TGCAGTGCTACTTGGAATACGGGCAATCAGCCCCAGCATTTT
TRBV7-2	.	TRBD2	TRBJ2-5	CASSSSGGLQETQYF	TGTGCCAGCAGTTCCAGCGGGGGGTTACAAGAGACCCAGTACTTC
TRBV6-5	few	.	TRBJ1-6	CASSYLTASSYNSPLHF	TGTGCCAGCAGTTACTTAACGGCGAGCTCCTATAATTCACCCCTCCACTTT
TRBV29-1	many	TRBD1	TRBJ1-1	CSVLLPTGSNTEAFF	TGCAGCGTTCTACTCCCGACAGGGTCGAACACTGAAGCTTTCTTT
TRBV7-6	few	TRBD1	TRBJ2-1	CASSRYRGNEQFF	TGTGCCAGCAGCCGATACAGGGGCAATGAGCAGTTCTTC
TRBV10-3	few	.	TRBJ2-3	CAIGGPSTDTQYF	TGTGCCATCGGGGGCCCGTCCACAGATACGCAGTATTTT
TRBV4-2	few	.	TRBJ1-2	CASSQEISNYGYTF	TGTGCCAGCAGCCAAGAGATAAGTAACTATGGCTACACCTTC
TRBV9	few	TRBD1	TRBJ1-1	CASSGGQGALGGTEAFF	TGTGCCAGCAGCGGGGGACAGGGCGCTTTAGGTGGCACTGAAGCTTTCTTT
TRBV29-1	.	.	TRBJ2-1	CSVSHNEQFF	TGCAGCGTTTCCCACAATGAGCAGTTCTTC
TRBV27	.	TRBD1	TRBJ2-2	CASTLSDRGITGELFF	TGTGCCAGCACCCTCTCGGACAGGGGAATTACCGGGGAGCTGTTTTTT